These 4 T cell receptor beta chains share one sample of origin, sequenced in a study of human T cells and chemical hapten exposure. As to time point: patch test 2, 6 weeks after DPC sensitization. Treatment described: therapeutic diphenylcyclopropenone sensitization with weekly scalp DPC. TCRdb used MiXCR to reprocess the RACE reads, holding one entry per CDR3 protein. The sample lists a few hundred thousand distinct CDR3 sequences, about 6% occurring once. Sequencing used whole blood, obtained in connection with sensitization to the hapten diphenylcyclopropenone (DPC). The source is a woman aged 18-29 years with alopecia areata. Some clones in this sample may be carry-over from other donors' samples.

This clonotype was seen ten or more times. The V gene is TRBV7-9, the J gene TRBJ1-1; weak D call: TRBD1 (5 bases). Per germline, CDR1 SEHNR and CDR2 FQNEAQ (reference sequence). Trimming shortened V by 1 base and J by 4 bases, and 13 bases separated the two germline ends. The CDR3 has 15 amino acids. CDR3 nucleotide sequence: TGTGCCAGCAGCTTAGGGGCAGGGATGAGCACTGAAGCTTTCTTT. Its translation is CASSLGAGMSTEAFF.

This clonotype has a count of ten or more. This rearrangement joins TRBV2 to TRBJ2-1, with 8 bases matching TRBD2. CDR1 is SNHLY, CDR2 FYNNEI, per germline. The CDR3 is 15 amino acids. Trimming took 7 bases from V and 9 from J; bases not matched to a gene: 14. CDR3 sequence: CASTPPGLEDGEQFF. The CDR3 DNA reads TGTGCCAGCACCCCACCGGGACTAGAAGACGGTGAGCAGTTCTTC.

J is TRBJ2-1 and V is TRBV7-9; no reliable D call. Trimming took off 5 bases at V and 7 bases at J, with 12 bases between the two ends. Germline CDR1 and CDR2: SEHNR and FQNEAQ (reference sequence). CDR3 length: 13 residues. DNA for the CDR3: TGTGCCAGCAGCCAACAGACCGGGAATGAGCAGTTCTTC. This sequence encodes CASSQQTGNEQFF.

The rearrangement links TRBV6-2 or TRBV6-3 to TRBJ2-5; no definite D call. The germline gives CDR1 MNHEY, CDR2 SVGEGT. Trimming pared 0 bases from V and 7 bases from J, leaving 12 bases between. The CDR3 contains 14 residues. This chain's CDR3 is CASSYSRPAGTQYF. CDR3 nucleotides: TGTGCCAGCAGTTACTCTAGACCCGCAGGGACCCAGTACTTC.